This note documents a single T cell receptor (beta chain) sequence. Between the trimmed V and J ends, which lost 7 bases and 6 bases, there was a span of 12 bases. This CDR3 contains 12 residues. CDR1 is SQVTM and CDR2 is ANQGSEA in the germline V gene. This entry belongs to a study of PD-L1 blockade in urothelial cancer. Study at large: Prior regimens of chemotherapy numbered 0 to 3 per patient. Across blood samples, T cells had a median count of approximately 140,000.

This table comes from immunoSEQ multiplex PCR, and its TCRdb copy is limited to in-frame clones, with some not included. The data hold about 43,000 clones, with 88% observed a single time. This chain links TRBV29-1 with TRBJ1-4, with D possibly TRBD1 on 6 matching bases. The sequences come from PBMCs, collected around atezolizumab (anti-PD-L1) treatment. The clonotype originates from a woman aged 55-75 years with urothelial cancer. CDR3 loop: CSAGEVDEKLFF. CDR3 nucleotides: TGCAGCGCAGGGGAAGTTGATGAAAAACTGTTTTTT.